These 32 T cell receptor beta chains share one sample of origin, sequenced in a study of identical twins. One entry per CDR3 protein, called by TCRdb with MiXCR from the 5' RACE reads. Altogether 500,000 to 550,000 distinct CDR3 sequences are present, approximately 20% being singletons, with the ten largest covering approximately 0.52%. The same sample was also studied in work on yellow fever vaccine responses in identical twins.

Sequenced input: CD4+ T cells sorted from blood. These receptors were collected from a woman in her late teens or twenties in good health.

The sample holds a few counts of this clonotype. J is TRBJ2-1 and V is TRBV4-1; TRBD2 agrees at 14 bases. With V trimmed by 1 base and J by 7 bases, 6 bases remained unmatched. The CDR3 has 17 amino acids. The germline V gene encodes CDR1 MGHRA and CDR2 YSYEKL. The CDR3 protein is CASSQVWRLAGGNEQFF. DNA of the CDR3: TGCGCCAGCAGCCAAGTTTGGAGACTAGCGGGAGGGAATGAGCAGTTCTTC.

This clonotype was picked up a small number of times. CDR3 DNA: TGTGCCAGCACCAAACCGCGCGGGACGGATGATACCTACGAGCAGTACTTC. It yields the protein CASTKPRGTDDTYEQYF. This chain links TRBV28 with TRBJ2-7, with a tentative D call TRBD2 (6 bases). The CDR3 sequence is 17 residues long. Germline V gene lookup returns CDR1 MDHEN and CDR2 SYDVKM. Trimming stripped 7 bases from V and 2 bases from J, with 24 bases between.

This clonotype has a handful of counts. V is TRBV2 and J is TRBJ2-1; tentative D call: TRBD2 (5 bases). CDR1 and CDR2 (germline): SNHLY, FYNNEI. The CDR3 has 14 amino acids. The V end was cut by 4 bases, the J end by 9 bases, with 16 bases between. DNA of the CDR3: TGTGCCAGCAGTGGATGGTCTAGCTTTGGTGAGCAGTTCTTC. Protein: CASSGWSSFGEQFF.

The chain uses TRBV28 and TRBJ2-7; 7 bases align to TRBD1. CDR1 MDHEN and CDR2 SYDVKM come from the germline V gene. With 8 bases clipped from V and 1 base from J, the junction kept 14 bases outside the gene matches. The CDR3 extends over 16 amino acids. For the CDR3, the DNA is TGTGCCAGCCGGGCGGGCTCGAGGGGGCTATCCTACGAGCAGTACTTC. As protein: CASRAGSRGLSYEQYF.

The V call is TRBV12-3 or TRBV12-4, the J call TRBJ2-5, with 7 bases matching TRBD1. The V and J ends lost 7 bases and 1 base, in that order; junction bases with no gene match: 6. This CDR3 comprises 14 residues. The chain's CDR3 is CASKGDRAQETQYF. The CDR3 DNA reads TGTGCCAGCAAGGGCGACAGGGCCCAAGAGACCCAGTACTTC.

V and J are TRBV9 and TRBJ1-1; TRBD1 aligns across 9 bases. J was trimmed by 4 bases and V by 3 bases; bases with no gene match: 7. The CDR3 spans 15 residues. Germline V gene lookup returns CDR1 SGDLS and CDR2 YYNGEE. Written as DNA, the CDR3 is TGTGCCAGCAGCGCGGGGGACAGGGTAGGCACTGAAGCTTTCTTT. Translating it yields CASSAGDRVGTEAFF.

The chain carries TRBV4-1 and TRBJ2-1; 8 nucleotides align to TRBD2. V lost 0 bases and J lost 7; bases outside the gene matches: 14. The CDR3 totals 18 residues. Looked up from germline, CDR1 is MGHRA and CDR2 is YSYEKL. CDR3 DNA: TGCGCCAGCAGCCAAGATAAACGTGGGACTAGACGGGGTAATGAGCAGTTCTTC. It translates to CASSQDKRGTRRGNEQFF.

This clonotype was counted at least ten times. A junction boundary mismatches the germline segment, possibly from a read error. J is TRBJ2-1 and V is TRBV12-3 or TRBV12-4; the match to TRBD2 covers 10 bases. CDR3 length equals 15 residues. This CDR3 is CASSLAGVGYNEQFF. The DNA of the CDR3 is TGTGCCAGCAGTCTAGCGGGAGTGGGTTACAATGAGCAGTTCTTC.

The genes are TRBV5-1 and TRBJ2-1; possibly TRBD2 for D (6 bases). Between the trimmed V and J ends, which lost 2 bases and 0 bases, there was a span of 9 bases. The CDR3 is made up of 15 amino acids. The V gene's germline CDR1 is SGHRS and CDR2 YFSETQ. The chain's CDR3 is CASSFQTSSYNEQFF. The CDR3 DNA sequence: TGCGCCAGCAGCTTTCAGACTAGCTCCTACAATGAGCAGTTCTTC.

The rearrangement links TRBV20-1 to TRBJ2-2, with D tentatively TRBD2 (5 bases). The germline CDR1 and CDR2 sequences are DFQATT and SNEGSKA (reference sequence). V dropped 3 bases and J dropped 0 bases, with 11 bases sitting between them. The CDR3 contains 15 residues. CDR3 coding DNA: TGCAGTGCTAGTGGGTTAGCGACGAACACCGGGGAGCTGTTTTTT. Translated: CSASGLATNTGELFF.

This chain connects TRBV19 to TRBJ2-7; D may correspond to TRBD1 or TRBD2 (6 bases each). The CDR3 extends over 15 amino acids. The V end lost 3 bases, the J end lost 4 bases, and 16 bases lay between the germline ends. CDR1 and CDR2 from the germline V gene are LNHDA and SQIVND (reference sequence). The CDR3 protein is CASSILGGTIYEQYF. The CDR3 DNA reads TGTGCCAGTAGTATTTTAGGAGGGACAATATACGAGCAGTACTTC.

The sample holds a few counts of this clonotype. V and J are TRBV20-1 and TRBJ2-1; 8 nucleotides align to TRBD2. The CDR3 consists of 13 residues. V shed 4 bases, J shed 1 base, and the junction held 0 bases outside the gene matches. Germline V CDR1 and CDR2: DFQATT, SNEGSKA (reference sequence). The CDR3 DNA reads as TGCAGTGCTACGGGGGGGTCCTACAATGAGCAGTTCTTC. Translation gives CSATGGSYNEQFF.

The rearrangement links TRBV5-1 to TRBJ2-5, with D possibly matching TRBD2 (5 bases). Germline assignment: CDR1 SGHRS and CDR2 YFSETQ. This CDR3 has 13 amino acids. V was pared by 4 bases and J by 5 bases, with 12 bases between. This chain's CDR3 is CASSNTRGETQYF. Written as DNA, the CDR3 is TGCGCCAGCAGCAATACACGAGGGGAGACCCAGTACTTC.

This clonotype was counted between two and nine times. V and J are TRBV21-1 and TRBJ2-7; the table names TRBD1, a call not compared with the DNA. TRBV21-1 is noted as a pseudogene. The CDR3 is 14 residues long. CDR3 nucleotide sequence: TGTGCCAGCAGCGGAAGCCAGGGGATCTACGAGCAGTACTTC. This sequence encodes CASSGSQGIYEQYF.

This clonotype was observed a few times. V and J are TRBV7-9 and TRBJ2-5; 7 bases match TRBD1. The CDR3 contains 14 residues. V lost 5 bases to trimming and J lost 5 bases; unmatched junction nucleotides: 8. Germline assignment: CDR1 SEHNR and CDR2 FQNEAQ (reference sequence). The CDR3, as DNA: TGTGCCAGCAGCACAGGGGAGTCGGAGGAGACCCAGTACTTC. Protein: CASSTGESEETQYF.

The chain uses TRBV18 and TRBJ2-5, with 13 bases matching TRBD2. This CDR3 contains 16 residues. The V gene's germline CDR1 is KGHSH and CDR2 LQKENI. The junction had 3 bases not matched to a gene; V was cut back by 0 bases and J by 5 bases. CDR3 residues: CASSPPGLAGIETQYF. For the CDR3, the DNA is TGTGCCAGCTCACCACCGGGACTAGCGGGAATCGAGACCCAGTACTTC.

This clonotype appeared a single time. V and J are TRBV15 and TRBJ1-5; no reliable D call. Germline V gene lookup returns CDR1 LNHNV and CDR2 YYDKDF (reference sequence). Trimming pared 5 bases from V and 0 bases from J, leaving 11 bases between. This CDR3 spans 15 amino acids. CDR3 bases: TGTGCCACCAGCGGGCAGCCAAATAGCAATCAGCCCCAGCATTTT. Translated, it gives CATSGQPNSNQPQHF.

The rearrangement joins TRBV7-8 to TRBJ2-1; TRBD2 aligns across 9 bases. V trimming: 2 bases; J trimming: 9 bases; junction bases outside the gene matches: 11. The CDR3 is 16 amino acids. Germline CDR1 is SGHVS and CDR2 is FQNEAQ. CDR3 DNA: TGTGCCAGCAGCTTACGTGGGCGGGAGGGCCGGGGTGAGCAGTTCTTC. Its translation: CASSLRGREGRGEQFF. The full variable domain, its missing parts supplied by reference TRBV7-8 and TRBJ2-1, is GAGVSQSPRYKVAKRGQDVALRCDPISGHVSLFWYQQALGQGPEFLTYFQNEAQLDKSGLPSDRFFAERPEGSVSTLKIQRTQQEDSAVYLCASSLRGREGRGEQFFGPGTRLTVL.

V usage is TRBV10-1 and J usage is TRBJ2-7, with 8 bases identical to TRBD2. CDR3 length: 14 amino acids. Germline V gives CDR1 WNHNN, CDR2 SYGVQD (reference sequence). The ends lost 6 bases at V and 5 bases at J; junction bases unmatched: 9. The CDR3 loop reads CASRSSGAGDEQYF. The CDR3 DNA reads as TGCGCCAGCAGGAGTAGCGGGGCCGGGGACGAGCAGTACTTC.

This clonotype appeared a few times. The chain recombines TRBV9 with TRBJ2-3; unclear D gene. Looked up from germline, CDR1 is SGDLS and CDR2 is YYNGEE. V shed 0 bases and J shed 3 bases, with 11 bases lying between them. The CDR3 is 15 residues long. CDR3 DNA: TGTGCCAGCAGCGTAGGCGTGTCAAGGACAGATACGCAGTATTTT. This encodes CASSVGVSRTDTQYF.

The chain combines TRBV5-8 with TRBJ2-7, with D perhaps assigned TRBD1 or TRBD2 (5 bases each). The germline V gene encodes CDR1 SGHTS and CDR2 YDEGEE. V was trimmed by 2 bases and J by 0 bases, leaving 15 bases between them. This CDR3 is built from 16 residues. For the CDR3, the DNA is TGTGCCAGCAGCTTTTACCTGGGGGTGGGCTCCTACGAGCAGTACTTC. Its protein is CASSFYLGVGSYEQYF.

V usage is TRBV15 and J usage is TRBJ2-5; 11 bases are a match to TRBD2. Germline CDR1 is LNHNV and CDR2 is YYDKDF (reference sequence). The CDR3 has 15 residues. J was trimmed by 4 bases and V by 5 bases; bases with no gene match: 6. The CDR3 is CATSGTSGRGETQYF. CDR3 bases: TGTGCCACCAGCGGAACTAGCGGGAGAGGAGAGACCCAGTACTTC.

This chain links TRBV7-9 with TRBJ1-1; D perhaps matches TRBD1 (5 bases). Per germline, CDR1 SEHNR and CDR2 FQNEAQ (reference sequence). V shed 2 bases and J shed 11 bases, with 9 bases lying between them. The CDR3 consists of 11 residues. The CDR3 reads CASSLKGRAFF. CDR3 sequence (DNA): TGTGCCAGCAGCTTAAAGGGGAGGGCTTTCTTT.

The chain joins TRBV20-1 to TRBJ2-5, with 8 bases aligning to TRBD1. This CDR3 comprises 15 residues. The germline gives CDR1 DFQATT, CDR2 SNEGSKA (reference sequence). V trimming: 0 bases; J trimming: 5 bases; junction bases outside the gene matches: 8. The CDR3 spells CSARDLVRGQETQYF. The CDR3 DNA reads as TGCAGTGCTAGAGATCTGGTCAGGGGGCAGGAGACCCAGTACTTC.

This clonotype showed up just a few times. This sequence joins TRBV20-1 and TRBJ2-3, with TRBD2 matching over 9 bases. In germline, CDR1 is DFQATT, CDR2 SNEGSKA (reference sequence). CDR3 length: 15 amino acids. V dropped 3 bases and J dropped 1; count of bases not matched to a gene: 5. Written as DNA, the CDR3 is TGCAGTGCTAGCCTCCGGACTAGCGGCACAGATACGCAGTATTTT. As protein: CSASLRTSGTDTQYF.

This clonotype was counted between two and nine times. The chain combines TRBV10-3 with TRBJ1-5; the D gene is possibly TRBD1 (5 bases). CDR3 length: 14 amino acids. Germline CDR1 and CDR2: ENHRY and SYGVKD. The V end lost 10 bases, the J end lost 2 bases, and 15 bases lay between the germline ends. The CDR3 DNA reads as TGTGCCACCAAGAGCCTACAGGGCAATCAGCCCCAGCATTTT. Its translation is CATKSLQGNQPQHF.

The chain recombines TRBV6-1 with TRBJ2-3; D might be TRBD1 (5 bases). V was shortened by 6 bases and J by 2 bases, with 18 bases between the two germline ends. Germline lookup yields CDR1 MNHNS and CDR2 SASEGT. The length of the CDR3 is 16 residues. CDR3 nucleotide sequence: TGTGCCAGCAGGCCTCAGGGCTTTCGGTCCACAGATACGCAGTATTTT. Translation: CASRPQGFRSTDTQYF.

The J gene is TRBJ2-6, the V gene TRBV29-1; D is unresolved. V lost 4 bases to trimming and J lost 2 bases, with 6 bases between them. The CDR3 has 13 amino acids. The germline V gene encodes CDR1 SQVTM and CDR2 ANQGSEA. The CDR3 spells CSVGPAGANVLTF. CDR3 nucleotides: TGCAGCGTTGGTCCGGCTGGGGCCAACGTCCTGACTTTC.

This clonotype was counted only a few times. The CDR3 protein is CASSQTGPRDEQYV. The CDR3 DNA sequence: TGTGCCAGCAGTCAGACCGGGCCCCGGGACGAGCAGTACGTC. The V and J genes are TRBV12-3 or TRBV12-4 and TRBJ2-7, with D hard to call. Between the trimmed V and J ends, which lost 5 bases and 5 bases, there was a span of 16 bases. The CDR3 is 14 residues long.

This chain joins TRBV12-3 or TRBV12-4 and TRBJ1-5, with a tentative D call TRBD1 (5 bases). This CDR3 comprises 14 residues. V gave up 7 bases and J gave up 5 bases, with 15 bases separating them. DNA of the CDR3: TGTGCCAGCACCCCTACAGGAGGCGATCAGCCCCAGCATTTT. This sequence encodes CASTPTGGDQPQHF.

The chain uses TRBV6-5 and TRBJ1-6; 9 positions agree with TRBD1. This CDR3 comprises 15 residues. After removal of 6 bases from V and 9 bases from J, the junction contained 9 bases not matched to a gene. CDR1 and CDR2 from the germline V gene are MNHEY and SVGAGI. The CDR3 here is CASRYTGGSVSPLHF. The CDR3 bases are TGTGCCAGCAGATATACAGGGGGCTCGGTTTCACCCCTCCACTTT.

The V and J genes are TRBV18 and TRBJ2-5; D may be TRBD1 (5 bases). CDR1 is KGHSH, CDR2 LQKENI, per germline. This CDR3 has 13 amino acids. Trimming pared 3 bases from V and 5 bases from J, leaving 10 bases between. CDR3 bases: TGTGCCAGCTCACCTTCAGGGCCGGAGACCCAGTACTTC. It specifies CASSPSGPETQYF. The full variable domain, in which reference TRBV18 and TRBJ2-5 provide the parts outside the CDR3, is NAGVMQNPRHLVRRRGQEARLRCSPMKGHSHVYWYRQLPEEGLKFMVYLQKENIIDESGMPKERFSAEFPKEGPSILRIQQVVRGDSAAYFCASSPSGPETQYFGPGTRLLVL.